Below, 13 T cell receptor beta chains from the same sample are listed, as sequenced in a study of CD8 T cells in ankylosing spondylitis (dated 2017 in TCRdb). The method behind the library was 5' RACE. The run used an Illumina HiSeq 2500. Using fastp trimming at Q25 and MiXCR clonotype assembly, TCRdb reanalyzed the public sequencing data and kept in-frame beta chains. Under each unique CDR3 protein, matching rows form one entry showing the most common genes and DNA. This sample gives roughly 42,000 distinct CDR3 sequences in total; about 2.5% of them show up just once. The top ten hold approximately 4.3% of the sample. The sequenced sample consisted of blood, either unsorted or a sorted T cell fraction (not recorded which). The receptor source for this set is a male donor with ankylosing spondylitis or in good health (not recorded which).

This clonotype was seen ten or more times. The chain recombines TRBV9 with TRBJ2-1, with D possibly matching TRBD1 (6 bases). CDR1 is SGDLS and CDR2 is YYNGEE in the germline V gene. The CDR3 consists of 16 residues. V shed 0 bases and J shed 4 bases, with 14 bases lying between them. The CDR3 region is CASSVAPVQGYNEQFF. The CDR3 nucleotides read TGTGCCAGCAGCGTAGCTCCGGTACAGGGTTACAATGAGCAGTTCTTC.

This clonotype has a count of ten or more. This chain joins TRBV9 and TRBJ1-4; D ambiguous. CDR3 length equals 16 residues. Germline V gene sequence: CDR1 SGDLS, CDR2 YYNGEE. Deletions cut 0 bases from V and 0 bases from J, with 9 bases between. CDR3 sequence reads: CASSVGRYATNEKLFF. In DNA, the CDR3 is TGTGCCAGCAGCGTAGGGAGGTATGCAACTAATGAAAAACTGTTTTTT.

This clonotype was seen repeatedly, ten times or more. The V gene is TRBV9, the J gene TRBJ2-1; D unclear. Germline V gene sequence: CDR1 SGDLS, CDR2 YYNGEE. Trimming took off 5 bases at V and 5 bases at J, with 14 bases between the two ends. The CDR3 has 14 amino acids. CDR3 protein: CASSNGIRNNEQFF. The CDR3 DNA reads as TGTGCCAGCAGTAACGGTATTCGTAACAATGAGCAGTTCTTC.

This clonotype was counted ten times or more. The rearrangement uses TRBV9 and TRBJ2-3; D ambiguous. The CDR3 contains 13 residues. Germline V gene data show CDR1 as SGDLS and CDR2 as YYNGEE. The V end was cut by 3 bases, the J end by 5 bases, with 10 bases between. DNA of the CDR3: TGTGCCAGCAGCGCCCCTGCGGTAGATACGCAGTATTTT. Amino acids: CASSAPAVDTQYF.

At least ten counts were recorded for this clonotype. The chain couples TRBV9 to TRBJ2-7, with a possible D match to TRBD1 (7 bases). The germline gives CDR1 SGDLS, CDR2 YYNGEE. This CDR3 is 14 amino acids long. V dropped 0 bases and J dropped 3 bases, with 10 bases sitting between them. As DNA, the CDR3 is TGTGCCAGCAGCGTAGGGCAGGGGGGCTACGAGCAGTACTTC. It codes for CASSVGQGGYEQYF.

The sample holds a few counts of this clonotype. Here the CDR3 reads CASSVQGPGTGELFF. CDR3 nucleotides: TGTGCCAGCAGCGTACAGGGCCCGGGGACCGGGGAGCTGTTTTTT. The V and J genes are TRBV9 and TRBJ2-2, with D possibly being TRBD1 or TRBD2 (5 bases each). The germline CDR1 and CDR2 sequences are SGDLS and YYNGEE. CDR3 size: 15 residues. The germline V and J ends were trimmed by 1 base and 5 bases, with 12 bases remaining between them.

This clonotype was counted between two and nine times. CDR3 in amino acids: CASSATGAGHYEQYF. The CDR3 DNA reads as TGTGCCAGCAGCGCGACAGGAGCCGGCCACTACGAGCAGTACTTC. The chain links TRBV9 to TRBJ2-7; weak D call: TRBD1 (6 bases). Germline CDR1 SGDLS, CDR2 YYNGEE. The CDR3 covers 15 residues. Trimming left V 3 bases short and J 3 bases short, with 16 bases between.

This clonotype was seen at least ten times. DNA for the CDR3: TGTGCCAGCAGCGCCGACCGGGACTACCCATACGAGCAGTACTTC. This sequence encodes CASSADRDYPYEQYF. The chain joins TRBV9 to TRBJ2-7, with TRBD2 matching 7 bases. The CDR3 is 15 residues long. Germline-derived CDR1 and CDR2 are SGDLS and YYNGEE. V shed 3 bases and J 4 bases; nucleotides not matched to a gene: 10.

This clonotype was seen at least ten times. The chain couples TRBV9 to TRBJ2-2, with a tentative D call TRBD2 (5 bases). Germline lookup yields CDR1 SGDLS and CDR2 YYNGEE. This CDR3 comprises 14 residues. V lost 1 base and J 6 bases, leaving 10 bases between the germline ends. Written as DNA, the CDR3 is TGTGCCAGCAGCGTATTGGTCGGGGCCGGGGAGCTGTTTTTT. Translation gives CASSVLVGAGELFF. The full variable domain, in which reference TRBV9 and TRBJ2-2 provide the parts outside the CDR3, is DSGVTQTPKHLITATGQRVTLRCSPRSGDLSVYWYQQSLDQGLQFLIQYYNGEERAKGNILERFSAQQFPDLHSELNLSSLELGDSALYFCASSVLVGAGELFFGEGSRLTVL.

With respect to this clonotype: Being one base from a much bigger clone, this may be a read error. V gene TRBV9 combines with J gene TRBJ2-1, with 11 bases that match TRBD2. The CDR3 covers 16 residues. Germline CDR1 reads SGDLS; CDR2 reads YYNGEE. This chain's CDR3 is CSSSATTSGEYNEQFF. The DNA of the CDR3 is TGTTCCAGCAGCGCCACGACTAGCGGGGAATACAATGAGCAGTTCTTC.

The table lists this clonotype with many counts. Here the CDR3 DNA reads TGTGCCAGCAGCCTCGGAGCGGGAGGGTCGACCGGGGAGCTGTTTTTT. It yields the protein CASSLGAGGSTGELFF. This sequence joins TRBV9 and TRBJ2-2, with TRBD2 matching 10 bases. CDR3 length equals 16 residues. V shed 4 bases, J shed 5 bases, and the junction held 8 bases outside the gene matches. Germline CDR1 reads SGDLS; CDR2 reads YYNGEE.

This clonotype was counted many times. The chain recombines TRBV9 with TRBJ2-5; a possible D gene is TRBD2 (6 bases). This CDR3 is 15 amino acids long. V was shortened by 3 bases and J by 2 bases, with 14 bases between the two germline ends. Germline lookup yields CDR1 SGDLS and CDR2 YYNGEE. The CDR3 DNA reads TGTGCCAGCAGCGGAGGCGGGGACCTTCAAGAGACCCAGTACTTC. It is translated as CASSGGGDLQETQYF. The full variable domain, its missing parts supplied by reference TRBV9 and TRBJ2-5, is DSGVTQTPKHLITATGQRVTLRCSPRSGDLSVYWYQQSLDQGLQFLIQYYNGEERAKGNILERFSAQQFPDLHSELNLSSLELGDSALYFCASSGGGDLQETQYFGPGTRLLVL.

This chain joins TRBV9 and TRBJ2-7, with 13 positions matching TRBD2. The CDR3 covers 15 residues. The junction had 3 bases not matched to a gene; V was cut back by 4 bases and J by 2 bases. From germline, CDR1 is SGDLS and CDR2 YYNGEE. CDR3 nucleotides: TGTGCCAGCAGCCCCGGACTAGCGGGAGCCTACGAGCAGTACTTC. This encodes CASSPGLAGAYEQYF.